This T cell receptor beta chain was captured in a study of vaccination effects on CD4 cells after COVID-19. General study points: At late timepoints after vaccination, vaccine- and infection-induced clones shrank markedly. Healthy vaccinees' vaccine-induced clones included only 1 of 255 that recognized common cold coronaviruses. Small numbers of convalescent patients limited the study. It also lacked early post-infection timepoints.

Antigen-specific CD4+ T cells expanded by the ViraFEST assay with viral peptide pools were then sequenced. Subsequent to 10 days of culture, CD4+ T cells were isolated. Prior SARS-CoV-2 infection was absent in the vaccine recipients, as shown by negative nucleocapsid antibodies. The protocol was immunoSEQ multiplex PCR, while the TCRdb copy is restricted to in-frame clones and leaves out a portion. In the table there are around 25,000 clones, 73% of which are singletons. The CDR3 consists of 12 residues. The germline gives CDR1 LNHDA, CDR2 SQIVND (reference sequence). V shed 5 bases and J shed 4 bases, with 9 bases lying between them. Points on this clone: Its cognate antigen is unknown.

The starting material was CD4+ T cells from PBMCs cultured with SARS-CoV-2 spike peptides, obtained before COVID-19 vaccination. The chain is built from TRBV19 and TRBJ2-7; D call uncertain. This receptor was obtained from a human donor who received a COVID-19 vaccine. Here the CDR3 reads CASSYNRYEQYF. DNA of the CDR3: TGTGCCAGTAGTTACAACCGGTACGAGCAGTACTTC.